This T cell receptor (beta chain) stems from a study of blood T cell repertoires in COVID-19. Overall study context: Spain, Italy and the United States supplied samples that represented acute and convalescent COVID-19.

From germline, CDR1 is MDHEN and CDR2 SYDVKM. V dropped 5 bases and J dropped 5; count of bases not matched to a gene: 10. The CDR3 contains 15 residues. Participants, about 18 to 90 years old, spanned more than 20 US areas. Assignment of participants to cohorts was predicated upon participant-reported clinical history. Cohort 3 donors were reported recovered after two negative PCRs, clearance, or symptom resolution. TCRdb's copy holds only in-frame clones and misses some; the assay was immunoSEQ multiplex PCR. Found here are fewer than 350,000 clones, 89% of them singletons; the top ten hold over 9%.

The sequenced sample was PBMCs or T cells enriched from blood (not recorded which). The TCR sequence derives from a woman in her forties who had recovered from COVID-19. This sequence joins TRBV28 and TRBJ2-7; 9 bases line up with TRBD1. The CDR3 sequence: CASSPPGQGIHEQYF. CDR3 DNA sequence: TGTGCCAGCAGTCCCCCGGGACAGGGAATTCACGAGCAGTACTTC.